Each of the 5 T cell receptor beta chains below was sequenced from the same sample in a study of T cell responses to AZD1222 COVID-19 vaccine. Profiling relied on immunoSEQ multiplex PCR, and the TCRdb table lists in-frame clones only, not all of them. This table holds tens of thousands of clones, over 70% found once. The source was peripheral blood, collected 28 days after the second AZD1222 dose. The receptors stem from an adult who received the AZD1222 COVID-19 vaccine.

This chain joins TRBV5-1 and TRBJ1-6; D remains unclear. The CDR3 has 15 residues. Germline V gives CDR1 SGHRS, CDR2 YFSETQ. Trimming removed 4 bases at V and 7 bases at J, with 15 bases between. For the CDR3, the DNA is TGCGCCAGCAGCGGGCGGTCAACTGACAATTCACCCCTCCACTTT. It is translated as CASSGRSTDNSPLHF.

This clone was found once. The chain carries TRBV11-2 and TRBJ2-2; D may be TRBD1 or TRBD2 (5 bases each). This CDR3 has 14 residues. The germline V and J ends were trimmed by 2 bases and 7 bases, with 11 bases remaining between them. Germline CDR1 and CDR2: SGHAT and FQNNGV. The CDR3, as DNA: TGTGCCAGCAGCTTATCTGGGGGTGTCGGGGAGCTGTTTTTT. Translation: CASSLSGGVGELFF.

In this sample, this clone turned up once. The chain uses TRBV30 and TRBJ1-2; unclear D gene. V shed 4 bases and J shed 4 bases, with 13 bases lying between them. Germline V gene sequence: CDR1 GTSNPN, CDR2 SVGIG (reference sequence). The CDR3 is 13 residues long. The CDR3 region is CAWMQSQFYGYTF. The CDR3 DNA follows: TGTGCCTGGATGCAGTCCCAATTCTATGGCTACACCTTC.

The CDR3 loop reads CAWSDRSGQPQHF. The CDR3 DNA reads as TGTGCCTGGAGTGACAGGTCGGGGCAGCCCCAGCATTTT. The chain couples TRBV30 to TRBJ1-5; TRBD1 is a possible D gene (5 bases). The CDR3 runs 13 residues. V was shortened by 1 base and J by 7 bases, with 11 bases between the two germline ends. Germline CDR1 is GTSNPN and CDR2 is SVGIG (reference sequence).

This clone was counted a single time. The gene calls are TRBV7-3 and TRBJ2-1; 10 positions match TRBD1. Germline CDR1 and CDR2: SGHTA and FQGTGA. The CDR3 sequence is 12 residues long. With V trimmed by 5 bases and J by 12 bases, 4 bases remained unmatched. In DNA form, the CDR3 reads TGTGCCAGCAGCCCGGACAGGGGGGGGCAGTTCTTC. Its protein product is CASSPDRGGQFF.